This T cell receptor beta chain was retrieved from a study of shared clonotypes between healthy human individuals. Study results and caveats: Naive subsets typically showed greater estimated richness than memory subsets. The sampled material consisted only of blood, and tissue repertoires are likely to differ. For sorted subsets, rarefaction showed incomplete sequencing despite large depth.

The naive CD8 fraction comprised CD45RO-negative cells positively selected for CCR7 and excluded terminally differentiated effector memory CD45RA+ cells. Healthy HIV-negative adults without recent acute infections or vaccinations served as donors. Measured with immunoSEQ multiplex PCR; TCRdb has only the in-frame clones, and not every one. The sample holds about 2 million clones, roughly 95% seen once. Germline assignment: CDR1 SQVTM and CDR2 ANQGSEA. V was cut by 7 bases and J by 2 bases, with 11 bases left in between. The CDR3 is made up of 12 amino acids. In the case of this clone: Its antigen remains unidentified.

The sample consisted of naive CD8+ T cells sorted from blood. The source is a man between 18 and 35 years old in good health. V and J are TRBV29-1 and TRBJ1-1; D unresolved. The CDR3 DNA follows: TGCAGCGCATTGGTGCTCAACACTGAAGCTTTCTTT. Amino acids: CSALVLNTEAFF.